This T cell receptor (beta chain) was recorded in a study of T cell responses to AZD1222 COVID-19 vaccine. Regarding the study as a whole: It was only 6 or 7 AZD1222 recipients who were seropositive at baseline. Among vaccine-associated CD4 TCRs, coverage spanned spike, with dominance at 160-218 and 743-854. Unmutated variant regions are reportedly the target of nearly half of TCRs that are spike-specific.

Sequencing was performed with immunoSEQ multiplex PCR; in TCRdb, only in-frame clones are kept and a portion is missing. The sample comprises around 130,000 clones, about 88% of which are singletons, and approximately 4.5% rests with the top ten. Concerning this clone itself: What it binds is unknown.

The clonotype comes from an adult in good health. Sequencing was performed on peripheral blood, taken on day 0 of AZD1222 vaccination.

The DNA for the CDR3 is TGTGCCAGCAGCGTAGATGGGACCACAGATACGCAGTATTTT. It encodes CASSVDGTTDTQYF. The chain joins TRBV9 to TRBJ2-3; D possibly uses TRBD1 or TRBD2 (5 bases each). Trimming pared 0 bases from V and 2 bases from J, leaving 7 bases between. Looked up from germline, CDR1 is SGDLS and CDR2 is YYNGEE. The CDR3 runs 14 residues.